The present T cell receptor beta chain was sequenced within a study of T cell responses to AZD1222 COVID-19 vaccine. The table came from immunoSEQ multiplex PCR; TCRdb's copy has only in-frame clones and leaves some out. The table records some 120,000 clones, about 94% of them present only once. The material sequenced was peripheral blood, taken on day 0 of AZD1222 vaccination. This receptor was obtained from an adult in good health.

The CDR3 nucleotides are TGTGCCAGCACCGGCGGGGGCTACGAGCAGTACTTC. This translates into CASTGGGYEQYF. The chain joins TRBV11-2 to TRBJ2-7; 7 bases are a match to TRBD2. Trimming cost V 7 bases and J 3 bases; bases outside gene matches: 3. This CDR3 region has 12 residues. The germline gives CDR1 SGHAT, CDR2 FQNNGV.